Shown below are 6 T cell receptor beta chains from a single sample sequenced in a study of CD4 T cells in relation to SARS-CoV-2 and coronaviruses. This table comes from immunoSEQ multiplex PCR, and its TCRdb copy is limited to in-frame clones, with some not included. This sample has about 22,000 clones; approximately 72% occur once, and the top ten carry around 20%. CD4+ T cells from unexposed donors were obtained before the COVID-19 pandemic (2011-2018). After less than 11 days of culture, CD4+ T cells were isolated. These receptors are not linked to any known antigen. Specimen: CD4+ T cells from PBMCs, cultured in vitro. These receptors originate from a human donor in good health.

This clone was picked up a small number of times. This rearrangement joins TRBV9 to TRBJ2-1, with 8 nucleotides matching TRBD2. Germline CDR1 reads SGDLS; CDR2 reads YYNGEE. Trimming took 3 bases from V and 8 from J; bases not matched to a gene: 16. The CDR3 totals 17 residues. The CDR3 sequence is CASSGSRRGLALHEQFF. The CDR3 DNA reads TGTGCCAGCAGCGGTAGTAGACGTGGACTAGCTTTACATGAGCAGTTCTTC.

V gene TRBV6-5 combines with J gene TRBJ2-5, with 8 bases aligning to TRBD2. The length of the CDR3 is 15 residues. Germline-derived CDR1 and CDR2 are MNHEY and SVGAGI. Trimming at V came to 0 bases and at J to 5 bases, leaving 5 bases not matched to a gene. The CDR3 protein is CASSYSTGGLETQYF. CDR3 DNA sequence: TGTGCCAGCAGTTACTCGACGGGGGGGCTGGAGACCCAGTACTTC.

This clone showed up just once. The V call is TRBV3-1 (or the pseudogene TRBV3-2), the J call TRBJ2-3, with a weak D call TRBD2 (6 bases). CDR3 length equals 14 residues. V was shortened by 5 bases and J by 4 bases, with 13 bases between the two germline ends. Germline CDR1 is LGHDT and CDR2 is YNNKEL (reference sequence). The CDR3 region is CASSGAGSPDTQYF. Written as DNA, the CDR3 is TGTGCCAGCAGCGGGGCGGGAAGCCCAGATACGCAGTATTTT.

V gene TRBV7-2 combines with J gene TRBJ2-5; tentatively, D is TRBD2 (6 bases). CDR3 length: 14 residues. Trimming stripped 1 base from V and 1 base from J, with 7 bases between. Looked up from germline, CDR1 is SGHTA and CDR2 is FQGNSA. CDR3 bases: TGTGCCAGCAGCTTAGTGGGAGGCCAAGAGACCCAGTACTTC. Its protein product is CASSLVGGQETQYF.

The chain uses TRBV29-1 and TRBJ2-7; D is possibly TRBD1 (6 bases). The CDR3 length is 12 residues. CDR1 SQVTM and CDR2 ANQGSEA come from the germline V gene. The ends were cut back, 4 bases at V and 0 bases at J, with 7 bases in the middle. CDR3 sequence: CSVGQDSYEQYF. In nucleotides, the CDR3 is TGCAGCGTTGGACAGGACTCCTACGAGCAGTACTTC.

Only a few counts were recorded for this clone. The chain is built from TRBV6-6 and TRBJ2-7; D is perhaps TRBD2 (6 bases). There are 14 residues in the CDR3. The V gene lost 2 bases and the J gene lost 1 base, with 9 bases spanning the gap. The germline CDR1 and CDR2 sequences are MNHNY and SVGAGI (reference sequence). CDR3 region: CASSYLALSYEQYF. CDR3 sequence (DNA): TGTGCCAGCAGTTACCTAGCGTTGTCCTACGAGCAGTACTTC.